The clone carrying this T cell receptor (beta chain) was observed a few times. Its antigen is undetermined. The data derive from a study of CD8 T cells in ankylosing spondylitis. General study findings and limits: Within ankylosing spondylitis blood, a TCR beta motif made up of under 10 highly homologous variants appeared to be characteristic. Significant enrichment of disease-linked clones was reportedly seen in matched ankylosing spondylitis synovial fluid. Prior literature has documented some motif variants in synovial fluid and blood from reactive arthritis.

Trimming cost V 3 bases and J 2 bases; bases outside gene matches: 5. The CDR3 runs 15 residues. Germline V gene data show CDR1 as DFQATT and CDR2 as SNEGSKA (reference sequence). Libraries of TCR beta came from quantitative 5'-RACE with molecular barcodes. TCRdb analysed the 5' RACE reads with MiXCR anew, one entry per CDR3 protein. The sample holds some 220,000 distinct CDR3 sequences, 7.3% seen once. Sequencing input: blood, either unsorted or a sorted T cell fraction (not recorded which). The V gene is TRBV20-1, the J gene TRBJ2-1, with 9 positions matching TRBD1. The TCR sequence derives from a male donor with ankylosing spondylitis. In nucleotides, the CDR3 is TGCAGTGCTAGTAACCGGGACAGGGCCTACAATGAGCAGTTCTTC. Residues: CSASNRDRAYNEQFF.